A single sample is the source of the 26 T cell receptor beta chains below, sequenced in a study of T-cell memory formation after mild COVID-19. One entry per CDR3 protein, called by TCRdb with MiXCR from the 5' RACE reads. Of about 50,000 distinct CDR3 sequences listed, about 7% are singletons. Material: PBMCs or a T cell subset sorted from them (not recorded which). Source of these receptors: a man aged 18 to 29 who had mild COVID-19 (a few samples of this study predate the infection). Cell type and time point are not known.

This clonotype has just a few counts. V usage is TRBV11-3 and J usage is TRBJ2-1, with 9 bases aligning to TRBD1. CDR1 and CDR2 (germline): SGHNT, YENEEA. V trimming: 5 bases; J trimming: 8 bases; junction bases outside the gene matches: 13. The CDR3 runs 16 residues. The CDR3 DNA follows: TGTGCCAGCAGCCCCCGACATGGGACAGGGAAAGATGAGCAGTTCTTC. It encodes CASSPRHGTGKDEQFF.

Note on this clonotype: One end of the junction is discordant with germline, which a read error may explain. The chain links TRBV5-1 to TRBJ1-5, with a weak D call TRBD1 (6 bases). The germline V gene has CDR1 SGHRS and CDR2 YFSETQ. The CDR3 length is 16 residues. CDR3 nucleotides: TGCGACAGCAGCTTGGGGGGCGCAGGGTGGGATCAGCCCCAGCATTTT. Translation gives CDSSLGGAGWDQPQHF.

This clonotype was seen a few times. The chain is built from TRBV19 and TRBJ2-1, with D unresolved. The germline gives CDR1 LNHDA, CDR2 SQIVND (reference sequence). CDR3 length: 15 residues. Trimming removed 3 bases from V and 6 bases from J, with 15 bases in between. The chain's CDR3 is CASSMVAAGPNEQFF. CDR3 coding DNA: TGTGCCAGTAGTATGGTGGCTGCCGGGCCCAATGAGCAGTTCTTC.

There are a few counts of this clonotype. This chain connects TRBV11-2 to TRBJ1-6; 9 bases match TRBD1. Germline CDR1 and CDR2: SGHAT and FQNNGV. The V gene end was trimmed by 6 bases and the J gene end by 8 bases; junction bases not matched to a gene: 2. This CDR3 has 13 residues. As DNA, the CDR3 is TGTGCCAGCAGACAGGGGGCGGATTCACCCCTCCACTTT. This translates into CASRQGADSPLHF. Full variable domain (rest looked up from reference TRBV11-2 and TRBJ1-6): EAGVAQSPRYKIIEKRQSVAFWCNPISGHATLYWYQQILGQGPKLLIQFQNNGVVDDSQLPKDRFSAERLKGVDSTLKIQPAKLEDSAVYLCASRQGADSPLHFGNGTRLTVT.

The chain carries TRBV3-1 and TRBJ2-3; the D gene is possibly TRBD2 (6 bases). Germline lookup yields CDR1 LGHDT and CDR2 YNNKEL (reference sequence). The V gene lost 3 bases and the J gene lost 4 bases, with 11 bases spanning the gap. The CDR3 loop spans 14 amino acids. As DNA, the CDR3 is TGTGCCAGCAGCCACTCCAGGGAGGCAGATACGCAGTATTTT. It yields the protein CASSHSREADTQYF.

This chain joins TRBV4-3 and TRBJ1-2; weak D call: TRBD1 (6 bases). The CDR3 loop spans 12 amino acids. CDR1 is LGHNA and CDR2 is YSLEER in the germline V gene. V was shortened by 4 bases and J by 8 bases, with 11 bases between the two germline ends. The CDR3 is CASSLRGVGYTF. In nucleotides, the CDR3 is TGCGCCAGCAGCCTTAGGGGGGTCGGCTACACCTTC.

This clonotype was counted only a few times. This chain uses TRBV2 with TRBJ1-1; no firm D call. The CDR3 has 15 amino acids. Germline CDR1 SNHLY, CDR2 FYNNEI. The V end lost 4 bases, the J end lost 0 bases, and 12 bases lay between the germline ends. The CDR3 coding sequence is TGTGCCAGCAGTGTTAGACACCTCTTGAACACTGAAGCTTTCTTT. It is translated as CASSVRHLLNTEAFF.

V is TRBV5-6 and J is TRBJ1-1, with D possibly being TRBD1 (5 bases). The CDR3 contains 16 residues. Trimming left V 2 bases short and J 0 bases short, with 14 bases between. Germline CDR1 SGHDT, CDR2 YYEEEE. The CDR3, as DNA: TGTGCCAGCAGCTTTTATGGGCAGGGCCTGAACACTGAAGCTTTCTTT. Protein: CASSFYGQGLNTEAFF. The full variable domain, completed using reference TRBV5-6 and TRBJ1-1, is DAGVTQSPTHLIKTRGQQVTLRCSPKSGHDTVSWYQQALGQGPQFIFQYYEEEERQRGNFPDRFSGHQFPNYSSELNVNALLLGDSALYLCASSFYGQGLNTEAFFGQGTRLTVV.

This clonotype came up many times. The chain uses TRBV5-6 and TRBJ1-2; D may be TRBD1 (5 bases). Germline V gene lookup returns CDR1 SGHDT and CDR2 YYEEEE. CDR3 length: 15 residues. V was pared by 3 bases and J by 2 bases, with 14 bases between. The DNA for the CDR3 is TGTGCCAGCAGCTACGGGACGGACATGAACTATGGCTACACCTTC. It is translated as CASSYGTDMNYGYTF.

The rearrangement links TRBV5-1 to TRBJ2-3, with D tentatively TRBD2 (6 bases). Per the germline V gene, CDR1 is SGHRS and CDR2 is YFSETQ. This CDR3 has 15 residues. With 4 bases removed from V and 6 bases from J, the gap between germline ends came to 18 bases. CDR3 in DNA: TGCGCCAGCAGCCCGCCGGGAGCATCTTTGGATACGCAGTATTTT. Encoded protein: CASSPPGASLDTQYF. Complete variable domain (other parts from reference TRBV5-1 and TRBJ2-3): KAGVTQTPRYLIKTRGQQVTLSCSPISGHRSVSWYQQTPGQGLQFLFEYFSETQRNKGNFPGRFSGRQFSNSRSEMNVSTLELGDSALYLCASSPPGASLDTQYFGPGTRLTVL.

In its sample, this clonotype was seen a few times. This chain uses TRBV7-9 with TRBJ2-2, with 9 nucleotides matching TRBD1. Germline loops: CDR1 SEHNR, CDR2 FQNEAQ (reference sequence). The CDR3 loop spans 20 amino acids. Unmatched junction bases numbered 21, after V lost 5 bases and J lost 5 bases. The chain's CDR3 is CASSLPRTGQGRGPTGELFF. DNA of the CDR3: TGTGCCAGCAGCCTACCCAGAACGGGACAGGGTAGGGGTCCTACCGGGGAGCTGTTTTTT.

The V call is TRBV7-8, the J call TRBJ1-1, with a possible D match to TRBD1 (5 bases). V shed 5 bases and J shed 1 base, with 5 bases lying between them. The germline V gene encodes CDR1 SGHVS and CDR2 FQNEAQ. CDR3 length equals 12 residues. The CDR3 reads CASSTGNTEAFF. The CDR3 DNA is TGTGCCAGCAGCACAGGGAACACTGAAGCTTTCTTT.

This clonotype showed up many times. The V gene is TRBV6-5, the J gene TRBJ1-4, with D maybe TRBD1 (5 bases). The CDR3 extends over 14 amino acids. Germline V lookup: CDR1 MNHEY, CDR2 SVGAGI. The V end was cut by 0 bases, the J end by 8 bases, with 10 bases between. CDR3 nucleotide sequence: TGTGCCAGCAGTTACTCGCCGGGGGACGAAAAACTGTTTTTT. This gives the protein CASSYSPGDEKLFF.

This clonotype was detected a few times. The chain uses TRBV5-1 and TRBJ2-3, with D unclear. V lost 0 bases and J lost 1, with 12 bases in between. Per the germline V gene, CDR1 is SGHRS and CDR2 is YFSETQ. The CDR3 contains 16 residues. In DNA form, the CDR3 reads TGCGCCAGCAGCTTGGTGGGGTCATTCGGCACAGATACGCAGTATTTT. Protein product: CASSLVGSFGTDTQYF.

In its sample, this clonotype was seen a few times. The chain combines TRBV12-3 or TRBV12-4 with TRBJ2-1; D not certain. Trimming pared 3 bases from V and 8 bases from J, leaving 11 bases between. This CDR3 is built from 13 residues. The CDR3 protein is CASSLWGSDEQFF. Written as DNA, the CDR3 is TGTGCCAGCAGTTTGTGGGGATCCGATGAGCAGTTCTTC.

This clonotype is medium-sized in the sample. The chain uses TRBV12-5 and TRBJ2-7; D perhaps matches TRBD1 (5 bases). The ends were cut back, 1 base at V and 5 bases at J, with 9 bases in the middle. The CDR3 consists of 13 residues. From germline, CDR1 is LGHNT and CDR2 FRNRAP. This CDR3 is CASGLEGFNEQYF. The CDR3 coding sequence is TGTGCTAGTGGTTTGGAGGGGTTCAACGAGCAGTACTTC.

The chain joins TRBV7-9 to TRBJ1-1; tentative D call: TRBD1 (5 bases). The CDR3 runs to 14 residues. The germline V and J ends were trimmed by 1 base and 4 bases, with 10 bases remaining between them. In germline, CDR1 is SEHNR, CDR2 FQNEAQ (reference sequence). The CDR3 sequence is CASSLVGGGTEAFF. The CDR3 region has the DNA TGTGCCAGCAGCTTAGTCGGGGGAGGCACTGAAGCTTTCTTT. Filled out from reference TRBV7-9 and TRBJ1-1, the complete variable domain reads DTGVSQNPRHKITKRGQNVTFRCDPISEHNRLYWYRQTLGQGPEFLTYFQNEAQLEKSRLLSDRFSAERPKGSFSTLEIQRTEQGDSAMYLCASSLVGGGTEAFFGQGTRLTVV.

The J gene is TRBJ2-5, the V gene TRBV6-6; D perhaps matches TRBD2 (6 bases). The V and J ends lost 6 bases and 6 bases respectively, with 17 bases between them. This CDR3 comprises 14 residues. Per germline, CDR1 MNHNY and CDR2 SVGAGI (reference sequence). The CDR3 DNA follows: TGTGCCAGCAGCCAGAGGGGCGGGGTGCAGACCCAGTACTTC. Its protein product is CASSQRGGVQTQYF.

There are many counts of this clonotype. The rearrangement joins TRBV5-1 to TRBJ2-3; D possibly corresponds to TRBD2 (5 bases). With 3 bases removed from V and 4 bases from J, the gap between germline ends came to 9 bases. The length of the CDR3 is 13 residues. Germline CDR1 reads SGHRS; CDR2 reads YFSETQ. CDR3 protein: CASSSEGADTQYF. In DNA form, the CDR3 reads TGCGCCAGCAGCTCCGAGGGAGCAGATACGCAGTATTTT.

This clonotype was seen at least ten times. The chain recombines TRBV4-2 with TRBJ2-3, with D uncertain. This CDR3 comprises 17 residues. From germline, CDR1 is LGHNA and CDR2 YNFKEQ. V was shortened by 1 base and J by 6 bases, with 20 bases between the two germline ends. The chain's CDR3 is CASSQVALASPSDTQYF. CDR3 DNA sequence: TGTGCCAGCAGCCAAGTCGCACTTGCGTCACCTTCCGATACGCAGTATTTT.

The chain joins TRBV7-9 to TRBJ1-3, with TRBD1 identical over 8 bases. With V trimmed by 5 bases and J by 4 bases, 10 bases remained unmatched. This CDR3 is 16 amino acids long. CDR1 is SEHNR and CDR2 is FQNEAQ in the germline V gene (reference sequence). CDR3 sequence: CASSPGQGILGNTIYF. For the CDR3, the DNA is TGTGCCAGCAGCCCCGGACAGGGAATACTAGGAAACACCATATATTTT.

This clonotype was seen repeatedly, ten times or more. The CDR3 DNA sequence: TGCGCCAGCAGCCAAGCCGAAGGGGCTAGGGTCGACAATGAGCAGTTCTTC. This codes for CASSQAEGARVDNEQFF. The genes are TRBV4-1 and TRBJ2-1, with TRBD1 as a possible D gene (5 bases). There are 17 residues in the CDR3. Germline values: CDR1 MGHRA, CDR2 YSYEKL. V was clipped by 1 base and J by 5 bases, with 18 bases between them.

The sample holds a few counts of this clonotype. The chain carries TRBV23-1 and TRBJ2-3, with 8 bases fitting TRBD2. Being an ORF, TRBV23-1 has a function that is uncertain. V was pared by 8 bases and J by 1 base, with 8 bases of the junction left unmatched. The CDR3 sequence is 15 residues long. The CDR3 nucleotides are TGCGCCAGCTCGGAGCGGGGGCCAGGCACAGATACGCAGTATTTT. This translates into CASSERGPGTDTQYF.

This clonotype was seen many times. The J gene is TRBJ2-5, the V gene TRBV28, with TRBD1 matching 7 bases. Germline V gene lookup returns CDR1 MDHEN and CDR2 SYDVKM. The CDR3 sequence is 14 residues long. After removal of 3 bases from V and 5 bases from J, the junction contained 6 bases not matched to a gene. CDR3 in amino acids: CASSLGQILETQYF. The CDR3 coding sequence is TGTGCCAGCAGTTTGGGACAGATACTCGAGACCCAGTACTTC.

There are a few counts of this clonotype. The CDR3 DNA follows: TGTGCCAGCAGCTTAACAATTTGGGACAGACTCTATCAGCCCCAGCATTTT. Encoded protein: CASSLTIWDRLYQPQHF. The rearrangement joins TRBV7-8 to TRBJ1-5, with 7 bases fitting TRBD1. This CDR3 has 17 amino acids. CDR1 and CDR2 (germline): SGHVS, FQNEAQ. V was pared by 2 bases and J by 5 bases, with 12 bases of the junction left unmatched.

There are many counts of this clonotype. V and J are TRBV20-1 and TRBJ2-3; 9 nucleotides match TRBD1. CDR3 length: 15 amino acids. Germline CDR1 DFQATT, CDR2 SNEGSKA (reference sequence). Germline trimming cut 5 bases from V and 2 bases from J; bases unmatched to any gene: 8. The CDR3 region is CSALRGTGTTDTQYF. In nucleotides, the CDR3 is TGCAGTGCTCTCAGGGGGACAGGGACCACAGATACGCAGTATTTT.